These 25 T cell receptor beta chains share one sample of origin, sequenced in a study of identifying expanded T cells in peripheral blood. Assay used: immunoSEQ multiplex PCR; TCRdb lists only in-frame clones, some missing. The data show roughly 100,000 clones, approximately 89% seen once. The sample taken for sequencing was blood. These TCRs come from a person between 18 and 75 years old in good health.

V is TRBV21-1 and J is TRBJ1-5. TRBV21-1 has pseudogene status. This CDR3 has 13 amino acids. In DNA, the CDR3 is TGTGCCAGCAGCAAAGCGTCCGGTCAGCCCCAGCATTTT. Protein sequence: CASSKASGQPQHF.

The chain employs TRBV30 and TRBJ2-7; no clear D. Trimming took off 2 bases at V and 2 bases at J, with 16 bases between the two ends. Germline values: CDR1 GTSNPN, CDR2 SVGIG (reference sequence). The CDR3 length is 15 residues. CDR3 bases: TGTGCCTGGAGTAGAACAGCGAGTTTTGCCTACGAGCAGTACTTC. This gives the protein CAWSRTASFAYEQYF. Together with reference TRBV30 and TRBJ2-7, the CDR3 gives the full variable domain: SQTIHQWPATLVQPVGSPLSLECTVEGTSNPNLYWYRQAAGRGLQLLFYSVGIGQISSEVPQNLSASRPQDRQFILSSKKLLLSDSGFYLCAWSRTASFAYEQYFGPGTRLTVT.

The genes are TRBV5-4 and TRBJ1-4; D not resolved. Trimming cost V 3 bases and J 3 bases, with 3 bases left between them. Germline assignment: CDR1 SGHNT and CDR2 YYREEE (reference sequence). This CDR3 has 12 residues. The CDR3 region is CASSSANEKLFF. The CDR3 region has the DNA TGTGCCAGCAGCTCTGCTAATGAAAAACTGTTTTTT.

V and J are TRBV2 and TRBJ2-7; 13 positions match TRBD2. V was clipped by 4 bases and J by 12 bases; unmatched bases: 6. The CDR3 length is 13 residues. The germline V gene encodes CDR1 SNHLY and CDR2 FYNNEI. Here the CDR3 DNA reads TGTGCCAGCAGTGGGGGGACTAGCGGGGTCCGGTACTTC. It is translated as CASSGGTSGVRYF.

V and J are TRBV7-6 and TRBJ2-1; the D is unclear. The CDR3 sequence is 12 residues long. Germline values: CDR1 SGHVS, CDR2 FNYEAQ. Trimming took off 3 bases at V and 7 bases at J, with 7 bases between the two ends. Here the CDR3 DNA reads TGTGCCAGCAGCTTGAGTGCGAATGAGCAGTTCTTC. This codes for CASSLSANEQFF.

The CDR3 is CASSPRGYEQFF. For the CDR3, the DNA is TGTGCCAGCAGCCCCAGGGGGTATGAGCAGTTCTTC. The chain couples TRBV11-2 to TRBJ2-1, with 7 positions matching TRBD1. CDR3 length: 12 residues. The V and J ends lost 5 bases and 8 bases, in that order; junction bases with no gene match: 3. CDR1 and CDR2 (germline): SGHAT, FQNNGV.

This rearrangement joins TRBV9 to TRBJ1-6; a weak D match, TRBD1 (6 bases). Trimming pared 0 bases from V and 6 bases from J, leaving 16 bases between. Germline V gene lookup returns CDR1 SGDLS and CDR2 YYNGEE. The CDR3 spans 17 residues. The CDR3 loop is CASSVEAGRGLNSPLHF. As DNA, the CDR3 is TGTGCCAGCAGCGTAGAGGCGGGCAGGGGACTTAATTCACCCCTCCACTTT. Combining the CDR3 with reference TRBV9 and TRBJ1-6 gives the whole variable domain DSGVTQTPKHLITATGQRVTLRCSPRSGDLSVYWYQQSLDQGLQFLIQYYNGEERAKGNILERFSAQQFPDLHSELNLSSLELGDSALYFCASSVEAGRGLNSPLHFGNGTRLTVT.

The rearrangement links TRBV7-9 to TRBJ2-2, with 9 bases that match TRBD1. The trim removed 5 bases at V and 2 bases at J, leaving 9 bases unmatched. CDR1 and CDR2 (germline): SEHNR, FQNEAQ (reference sequence). The CDR3 runs 17 residues. The CDR3 DNA is TGTGCCAGCAGCACACCTCCGGGACAGGGCAACACCGGGGAGCTGTTTTTT. It is translated as CASSTPPGQGNTGELFF.

This clone was seen once. The chain has TRBV28 and TRBJ2-4; the match to TRBD2 covers 10 bases. The CDR3 has 17 residues. The trim removed 1 base at V and 6 bases at J, leaving 9 bases unmatched. The V gene's germline CDR1 is MDHEN and CDR2 SYDVKM. This chain's CDR3 is CASSLFKREGLGNIQYF. The DNA for the CDR3 is TGTGCCAGCAGTTTATTCAAGCGGGAGGGCCTCGGAAACATTCAGTACTTC. The whole variable domain, filled in from reference TRBV28 and TRBJ2-4, reads DVKVTQSSRYLVKRTGEKVFLECVQDMDHENMFWYRQDPGLGLRLIYFSYDVKMKEKGDIPEGYSVSREKKERFSLILESASTNQTSMYLCASSLFKREGLGNIQYFGAGTRLSVL.

This clone was detected a few times. The V call is TRBV18, the J call TRBJ2-7; the D is unclear. CDR1 KGHSH and CDR2 LQKENI come from the germline V gene. The CDR3 covers 13 residues. V was cut by 4 bases and J by 7 bases, with 14 bases left in between. Written as DNA, the CDR3 is TGTGCCAGCTCACTCGGCCGCCCCGAGGAGCAGTACTTC. Its translation is CASSLGRPEEQYF.

The CDR3 spells CASSFGVSDEQFF. CDR3 nucleotides: TGTGCCAGCAGCTTCGGGGTTTCGGATGAGCAGTTCTTC. This chain links TRBV7-3 with TRBJ2-1, with a weak D call TRBD2 (5 bases). This CDR3 spans 13 amino acids. Trimming removed 3 bases at V and 8 bases at J, with 11 bases between. Germline CDR1 and CDR2: SGHTA and FQGTGA.

The V call is TRBV9, the J call TRBJ2-2, with 10 bases lining up with TRBD2. CDR3 size: 17 residues. Trimming at V came to 2 bases and at J to 3 bases, leaving 7 bases not matched to a gene. The germline V gene has CDR1 SGDLS and CDR2 YYNGEE. As DNA, the CDR3 is TGTGCCAGCAGCGTCGGGCTAGCGGGAGTGGACACCGGGGAGCTGTTTTTT. Its protein product is CASSVGLAGVDTGELFF.

The V and J genes are TRBV10-3 and TRBJ1-4, with a tentative D call TRBD1 (5 bases). With 0 bases removed from V and 8 bases from J, the gap between germline ends came to 10 bases. This CDR3 comprises 14 residues. From germline, CDR1 is ENHRY and CDR2 SYGVKD. DNA for the CDR3: TGTGCCATCAGTGAGTCCAGGGATGGGGAAAAACTGTTTTTT. Translating gives CAISESRDGEKLFF.

The J gene is TRBJ2-7, the V gene TRBV2; D possibly corresponds to TRBD2 (7 bases). The CDR3 is made up of 15 amino acids. With 4 bases removed from V and 9 bases from J, the gap between germline ends came to 22 bases. Germline lookup yields CDR1 SNHLY and CDR2 FYNNEI. The CDR3 region is CASSGRGGDTTAQYF. DNA for the CDR3: TGTGCCAGCAGTGGGAGGGGGGGAGATACCACGGCGCAGTACTTC. Looking up the rest from reference TRBV2 and TRBJ2-7 gives the full variable domain: EPEVTQTPSHQVTQMGQEVILRCVPISNHLYFYWYRQILGQKVEFLVSFYNNEISEKSEIFDDQFSVERPDGSNFTLKIRSTKLEDSAMYFCASSGRGGDTTAQYFGPGTRLTVT.

The chain employs TRBV7-2 and TRBJ1-2; 9 nucleotides line up with TRBD1. The germline V gene encodes CDR1 SGHTA and CDR2 FQGNSA. This CDR3 has 14 residues. V shed 4 bases, J shed 8 bases, and the junction held 8 bases outside the gene matches. CDR3 DNA: TGTGCCAGCAGCTATGAGGGACAGGGCGGCGGCTACACCTTC. As protein: CASSYEGQGGGYTF.

V gene TRBV6-5 combines with J gene TRBJ1-5; D gene uncertain. V shed 6 bases and J shed 6 bases, with 18 bases lying between them. The CDR3 totals 15 residues. CDR1 is MNHEY and CDR2 is SVGAGI in the germline V gene. CDR3 coding DNA: TGTGCCAGCAGCCTCAGTGGTGGAGGGAGTCAGCCCCAGCATTTT. This encodes CASSLSGGGSQPQHF.

The V and J genes are TRBV29-1 and TRBJ2-5; the match to TRBD1 covers 10 bases. J was trimmed by 5 bases and V by 3 bases; bases with no gene match: 6. CDR1 is SQVTM, CDR2 ANQGSEA, per germline. This CDR3 is built from 14 residues. CDR3 amino acids: CSVDWDRGWETQYF. Here the CDR3 DNA reads TGCAGCGTTGACTGGGACAGGGGTTGGGAGACCCAGTACTTC. The full variable domain, in which reference TRBV29-1 and TRBJ2-5 provide the parts outside the CDR3, is SAVISQKPSRDICQRGTSLTIQCQVDSQVTMMFWYRQQPGQSLTLIATANQGSEATYESGFVIDKFPISRPNLTFSTLTVSNMSPEDSSIYLCSVDWDRGWETQYFGPGTRLLVL.

The rearrangement joins TRBV28 to TRBJ2-1; 7 nucleotides agree with TRBD2. From germline, CDR1 is MDHEN and CDR2 SYDVKM. CDR3 length equals 13 residues. With 2 bases clipped from V and 10 bases from J, the junction kept 5 bases outside the gene matches. CDR3 region: CASSLPLSGEQFF. The CDR3 region has the DNA TGTGCCAGCAGTTTACCCCTTAGCGGGGAGCAGTTCTTC.

The chain has TRBV6-5 and TRBJ2-3; D remains unclear. CDR1 is MNHEY and CDR2 is SVGAGI in the germline V gene. The CDR3 totals 14 residues. V was trimmed by 2 bases and J by 4 bases, leaving 10 bases between them. The CDR3 loop reads CASSYRWDSDTQYF. CDR3 coding DNA: TGTGCCAGCAGTTACCGTTGGGATTCAGATACGCAGTATTTT.

Here the CDR3 reads CASSYVSRPVVQYF. The CDR3, as DNA: TGTGCCAGCAGCTATGTTAGTAGGCCTGTGGTGCAGTACTTC. The rearrangement links TRBV7-9 to TRBJ2-7; D is undetermined. Germline V gives CDR1 SEHNR, CDR2 FQNEAQ (reference sequence). The CDR3 extends over 14 amino acids. V dropped 4 bases and J dropped 9 bases, with 19 bases sitting between them.

V is TRBV30 and J is TRBJ1-5; D is perhaps TRBD1 (5 bases). Germline V lookup: CDR1 GTSNPN, CDR2 SVGIG (reference sequence). The CDR3 has 15 residues. V lost 4 bases and J 0 bases, leaving 13 bases between the germline ends. CDR3 in amino acids: CAWNIGGYSNQPQHF. CDR3 DNA: TGTGCCTGGAATATCGGGGGATATAGCAATCAGCCCCAGCATTTT.

The V gene is TRBV4-1, the J gene TRBJ1-6; possible D gene TRBD1, 6 bases. With 0 bases removed from V and 8 bases from J, the gap between germline ends came to 11 bases. Germline V CDR1 and CDR2: MGHRA, YSYEKL. The CDR3 is 15 residues long. The CDR3 region is CASSQEYREDSPLHF. For the CDR3, the DNA is TGCGCCAGCAGCCAAGAATACAGGGAGGATTCACCCCTCCACTTT.

The V and J genes are TRBV5-1 and TRBJ2-7; the match to TRBD1 covers 8 bases. Losses at the gene ends were 0 bases for V and 2 bases for J; bases not matched to a gene: 1. Looked up from germline, CDR1 is SGHRS and CDR2 is YFSETQ. The CDR3 totals 14 residues. The DNA for the CDR3 is TGCGCCAGCAGCTTGGAACAGGGGGCCTACGAGCAGTACTTC. It translates to CASSLEQGAYEQYF.

This clone has just a few counts. The J gene is TRBJ1-6, the V gene TRBV5-8, with D unresolved. The CDR3 is made up of 13 amino acids. Germline V lookup: CDR1 SGHTS, CDR2 YDEGEE. Trimming shortened V by 0 bases and J by 10 bases, and 8 bases separated the two germline ends. The DNA of the CDR3 is TGTGCCAGCAGCTTGGCCCCAACGTCACCCCTCCACTTT. Its protein product is CASSLAPTSPLHF.

The chain recombines TRBV7-3 with TRBJ2-2; 9 nucleotides match TRBD1. CDR1 is SGHTA and CDR2 is FQGTGA in the germline V gene. The CDR3 is 16 residues long. Trimming at V came to 5 bases and at J to 4 bases, leaving 8 bases not matched to a gene. CDR3 region: CASSKRTGGRTGELFF. The DNA of the CDR3 is TGTGCCAGCAGCAAACGTACAGGGGGCCGCACCGGGGAGCTGTTTTTT.